A single sample gave rise to the 17 T cell receptor beta chains below, sequenced in a study of identical twins. TCRdb recomputed calls from the 5' RACE reads with MiXCR, one row per CDR3 protein. The sample holds some 440,000 distinct CDR3 sequences, around 24% seen once. These data were also filed under a second study, of T cells expressing NK-cell markers.

The specimen was CD4+ T cells sorted from blood. The receptor set was obtained from a woman aged 18-29 years in good health.

This clonotype was picked up a small number of times. DNA for the CDR3: TGTGCCTCCGCTAGCGGGAGCTCCTACAATGAGCAGTTCTTC. It encodes CASASGSSYNEQFF. The rearrangement uses TRBV15 and TRBJ2-1; 10 bases map to TRBD2. Germline-derived CDR1 and CDR2 are LNHNV and YYDKDF (reference sequence). After removal of 11 bases from V and 0 bases from J, the junction contained 4 bases not matched to a gene. CDR3 length: 14 residues. The full variable domain, in which reference TRBV15 and TRBJ2-1 provide the parts outside the CDR3, is DAMVIQNPRYQVTQFGKPVTLSCSQTLNHNVMYWYQQKSSQAPKLLFHYYDKDFNNEADTPDNFQSRRPNTSFCFLDIRSPGLGDTAMYLCASASGSSYNEQFFGPGTRLTVL.

The chain uses TRBV7-9 and TRBJ2-1; TRBD1 agrees at 8 bases. Per germline, CDR1 SEHNR and CDR2 FQNEAQ (reference sequence). This CDR3 is built from 14 residues. J gave up 9 bases and V 5 bases, and 9 bases lay outside the gene matches. This CDR3 is CASSPGGGAGEQFF. DNA for the CDR3: TGTGCCAGCAGCCCAGGGGGCGGGGCTGGTGAGCAGTTCTTC.

This chain connects TRBV15 to TRBJ2-5; D unresolved. Trimming shortened V by 3 bases and J by 5 bases, and 19 bases separated the two germline ends. CDR3 length: 16 residues. Germline assignment: CDR1 LNHNV and CDR2 YYDKDF (reference sequence). This CDR3 is CATSSSPSGIGETQYF. CDR3 in DNA: TGTGCCACCAGCAGCTCCCCCTCTGGAATAGGGGAGACCCAGTACTTC.

This chain joins TRBV15 and TRBJ2-2; 9 nucleotides align to TRBD2. The CDR3 contains 15 residues. Trimming at V came to 0 bases and at J to 4 bases, leaving 0 bases not matched to a gene. Looked up from germline, CDR1 is LNHNV and CDR2 is YYDKDF (reference sequence). The CDR3 reads CATSRELAGTGELFF. CDR3 DNA: TGTGCCACCAGCAGAGAACTAGCGGGCACCGGGGAGCTGTTTTTT.

The J gene is TRBJ1-1, the V gene TRBV20-1; D is uncertain. Germline V gene lookup returns CDR1 DFQATT and CDR2 SNEGSKA (reference sequence). The CDR3 consists of 16 residues. The V end lost 3 bases, the J end lost 4 bases, and 21 bases lay between the germline ends. The CDR3: CSASEARKGIGTEAFF. As DNA, the CDR3 is TGCAGTGCTAGCGAAGCCCGGAAGGGTATAGGCACTGAAGCTTTCTTT.

This clonotype has a single count. The chain has TRBV10-2 and TRBJ2-3, with D perhaps TRBD2 (6 bases). In germline, CDR1 is WSHSY, CDR2 SAAADI. The CDR3 covers 15 residues. The V gene lost 8 bases and the J gene lost 0 bases, with 15 bases spanning the gap. DNA for the CDR3: TGCGCCAGCCTTGGGGGGACTGTAAGCACAGATACGCAGTATTTT. It is translated as CASLGGTVSTDTQYF.

This sequence joins TRBV5-1 and TRBJ2-7; TRBD1 aligns across 7 bases. Per the germline V gene, CDR1 is SGHRS and CDR2 is YFSETQ. There are 13 residues in the CDR3. V lost 4 bases, J lost 4 bases, and 5 bases stayed unmatched. CDR3 in amino acids: CASSTPTGYEQYF. The CDR3 coding sequence is TGCGCCAGCAGCACCCCGACAGGGTACGAGCAGTACTTC.

About this clonotype: A junction boundary mismatches the germline segment, possibly from a read error. The rearrangement joins TRBV7-9 to TRBJ2-3, with 14 bases identical to TRBD2. The germline V gene encodes CDR1 SEHNR and CDR2 FQNEAQ (reference sequence). The CDR3 is made up of 14 amino acids. DNA of the CDR3: TGTGCCAGCAGCTTTGGGACTAGCGGGAGACAGAAACATTTT. It encodes CASSFGTSGRQKHF.

Turning to this clonotype: Its ends do not fully match the called genes, so a read error is possible. V gene TRBV10-3 combines with J gene TRBJ1-4; a possible D gene is TRBD1 (6 bases). Germline V CDR1 and CDR2: ENHRY, SYGVKD. The CDR3 has 14 amino acids. The CDR3 loop is CAISAGTRNENLFF. The DNA of the CDR3 is TGTGCCATCAGTGCCGGGACAAGGAATGAAAACCTGTTTTTT.

This clonotype was counted a few times. The rearrangement links TRBV9 to TRBJ2-3; D is possibly TRBD1 (6 bases). Germline V gives CDR1 SGDLS, CDR2 YYNGEE. The CDR3 is made up of 18 amino acids. V was cut by 2 bases and J by 0 bases, with 19 bases left in between. The DNA for the CDR3 is TGTGCCAGCAGCGTGGATACTCGAGGGGGAACTAGCACAGATACGCAGTATTTT. Its protein is CASSVDTRGGTSTDTQYF. The variable domain in full, with the rest retrieved from reference TRBV9 and TRBJ2-3, is DSGVTQTPKHLITATGQRVTLRCSPRSGDLSVYWYQQSLDQGLQFLIQYYNGEERAKGNILERFSAQQFPDLHSELNLSSLELGDSALYFCASSVDTRGGTSTDTQYFGPGTRLTVL.

The CDR3 DNA follows: TGTGCCACCAGTGATACCCGACAGGGGAACACCGGGGAGCTGTTTTTT. Amino acid sequence: CATSDTRQGNTGELFF. The V gene is TRBV24-1, the J gene TRBJ2-2; TRBD1 aligns across 7 bases. This CDR3 comprises 16 residues. CDR1 and CDR2 (germline): KGHDR, SFDVKD. The junction had 4 bases not matched to a gene; V was cut back by 3 bases and J by 1 base.

V gene TRBV18 combines with J gene TRBJ1-1; D might be TRBD1 (5 bases). The CDR3 runs 13 residues. Deletions cut 6 bases from V and 1 base from J, with 9 bases between. Germline loops: CDR1 KGHSH, CDR2 LQKENI. CDR3 loop: CASSGDKNTEAFF. The DNA for the CDR3 is TGTGCCAGCTCGGGGGATAAGAACACTGAAGCTTTCTTT.

The table lists this clonotype with a few counts. This rearrangement joins TRBV10-3 to TRBJ2-1; 7 bases are a match to TRBD2. The CDR3 contains 16 residues. Per germline, CDR1 ENHRY and CDR2 SYGVKD. J was trimmed by 4 bases and V by 0 bases; bases with no gene match: 6. As DNA, the CDR3 is TGTGCCATCAGTGAGTCGCGCAGCGGGGCTTACAATGAGCAGTTCTTC. As protein: CAISESRSGAYNEQFF.

The chain combines TRBV7-2 with TRBJ1-2, with TRBD1 identical over 7 bases. The CDR3 runs 14 residues. Losses at the gene ends were 5 bases for V and 1 base for J; bases not matched to a gene: 4. Germline V gene lookup returns CDR1 SGHTA and CDR2 FQGNSA. The CDR3 region is CASSEGASNYGYTF. As DNA, the CDR3 is TGTGCCAGCAGCGAGGGGGCAAGTAACTATGGCTACACCTTC.

This clonotype has only a few counts. This sequence joins TRBV20-1 and TRBJ2-1; no definite D call. V was trimmed by 5 bases and J by 2 bases, leaving 7 bases between them. CDR3 length: 12 amino acids. Germline V gene lookup returns CDR1 DFQATT and CDR2 SNEGSKA (reference sequence). CDR3 DNA sequence: TGCAGTGCTGCTTGGCCCTACAATGAGCAGTTCTTC. Its protein product is CSAAWPYNEQFF.

This clonotype was counted a few times. The chain carries TRBV4-2 and TRBJ2-5, with TRBD2 matching 10 bases. This CDR3 has 17 amino acids. Trimming cost V 3 bases and J 2 bases; bases outside gene matches: 9. Germline CDR1 is LGHNA and CDR2 is YNFKEQ. The CDR3 DNA reads TGTGCCAGCAGCCAGTTAGCGGGGGGCATCCTACAAGAGACCCAGTACTTC. This gives the protein CASSQLAGGILQETQYF.

In its sample, this clonotype was seen once. This chain connects TRBV12-3 or TRBV12-4 to TRBJ2-7; 8 positions agree with TRBD1. The V gene end was trimmed by 6 bases and the J gene end by 2 bases; junction bases not matched to a gene: 3. CDR3 length equals 13 residues. The CDR3 region has the DNA TGTGCCAGCAGGCTACAGGGGGCCTACGAGCAGTACTTC. Translation gives CASRLQGAYEQYF.